This TCR beta chain is from a study of T cell repertoires in aging, cancer and after chemotherapy. By sample share, this clonotype is large. Its target is not known. Per germline, CDR1 MNHEY and CDR2 SMNVEV (reference sequence). CDR3 length equals 21 residues. Trimming pared 5 bases from V and 1 base from J, leaving 31 bases between. The template was genomic DNA from peripheral blood, not RNA. Findings and limits, study-wide: Compared with age-matched healthy donors, untreated hematological or solid cancer patients showed higher blood TCR clonality.

TRB rearrangements spanning V, D and J were amplified using mixed TRB-A/B primers. A single record per CDR3 protein comes from TCRdb applying MiXCR to the multiplex PCR reads. There are over 650 distinct CDR3 sequences in the sample; about 18% occur only once, and about 15% lies in the top ten. Sequencing was carried out using blood. The chain employs TRBV27 and TRBJ2-3, with D uncertain. The receptor was derived from a human donor with a blood cancer. The chain's CDR3 is CASSPGSRRNKKLTGTDTQYF. The DNA of the CDR3 is TGTGCCAGCAGTCCCGGCTCGAGACGAAATAAAAAACTAACGGGCACAGATACGCAGTATTTT.